The 26 T cell receptor beta chains below come from one sample, sequenced in a study of beta chain features in type 1 diabetes. Expressed TCRB transcripts got sequenced, as all isolated RNA was reverse transcribed. Only in-frame clones appear in the TCRdb table, and some are missing; sequencing was by immunoSEQ multiplex PCR. This sample has hundreds of thousands of clones, with 12% to 15% found just once. The sample taken for sequencing was central memory CD4+ T cells from blood. Every receptor here comes from a man aged 25-40 years in good health.

This clone appeared a few times. V usage is TRBV7-2 and J usage is TRBJ2-7, with a tentative D call TRBD2 (5 bases). The germline V gene has CDR1 SGHTA and CDR2 FQGNSA. The CDR3 consists of 13 residues. V lost 5 bases and J lost 6, with 14 bases in between. The CDR3 sequence is CASSPAPGVEQYF. CDR3 coding DNA: TGTGCCAGCAGCCCCGCTCCCGGGGTCGAGCAGTACTTC.

This clone has just a few counts. This chain connects TRBV12-5 to TRBJ2-3; D may be TRBD2 (5 bases). Germline-derived CDR1 and CDR2 are LGHNT and FRNRAP. Trimming took 3 bases from V and 4 from J, leaving 20 bases between them. This CDR3 comprises 17 residues. The CDR3 region is CASGFKALGERSDTQYF. The CDR3 DNA follows: TGTGCTAGTGGTTTTAAAGCGCTGGGAGAACGGTCAGATACGCAGTATTTT.

This clone was picked up many times. This chain connects TRBV5-6 to TRBJ2-1, with 9 bases identical to TRBD1. CDR3 length equals 16 residues. With 1 base clipped from V and 7 bases from J, the junction kept 9 bases outside the gene matches. The germline CDR1 and CDR2 sequences are SGHDT and YYEEEE. CDR3 DNA: TGTGCCAGCAGCTTGTTAGGACAGGGGAATACGAATGAGCAGTTCTTC. As protein: CASSLLGQGNTNEQFF.

The chain joins TRBV7-2 to TRBJ2-3; 9 bases match TRBD2. Trimming removed 1 base from V and 7 bases from J; junction bases left unmatched: 6. Germline V CDR1 and CDR2: SGHTA, FQGNSA. This CDR3 has 15 amino acids. Here the CDR3 DNA reads TGTGCCAGCAGCTTAGAGGCGGGGGGGTTGCATACGCAGTATTTT. The encoded protein is CASSLEAGGLHTQYF.

This clone was seen only a few times. This chain connects TRBV6-1 to TRBJ2-3; 11 bases line up with TRBD2. Germline-derived CDR1 and CDR2 are MNHNS and SASEGT. The length of the CDR3 is 18 residues. V dropped 0 bases and J dropped 2; count of bases not matched to a gene: 7. The CDR3 nucleotides read TGTGCCAGCAGTGAAGCTCAGCGGACTAGCGGGTACACAGATACGCAGTATTTT. Amino acid sequence: CASSEAQRTSGYTDTQYF.

This clone was seen many times. The same CDR3 is also encoded by other DNA sequences in this sample. The chain uses TRBV27 and TRBJ1-5; no reliable D call. This CDR3 is built from 11 residues. Trimming left V 4 bases short and J 3 bases short, with 1 base between. Germline values: CDR1 MNHEY, CDR2 SMNVEV (reference sequence). The CDR3 region has the DNA TGTGCCAGCAGTTCCAATCAGCCCCAGCATTTT. Protein: CASSSNQPQHF.

This clone was seen only a few times. Its ends do not fully match the called genes, so a read error is possible. J is TRBJ2-3 and V is TRBV7-9; tentative D call: TRBD2 (6 bases). The CDR3 extends over 15 amino acids. Germline V gene lookup returns CDR1 SEHNR and CDR2 FQNEAQ (reference sequence). The CDR3 nucleotides are TGTGCCAGCAACTTAGCGGAGGGATGGACAGATACGCAGTATTTT. Residues: CASNLAEGWTDTQYF.

This clone was observed a few times. This chain uses TRBV5-4 with TRBJ2-5, with a tentative D call TRBD1 (6 bases). CDR3 length: 15 amino acids. Per germline, CDR1 SGHNT and CDR2 YYREEE (reference sequence). V lost 1 base to trimming and J lost 1 base, with 11 bases between them. CDR3 sequence (DNA): TGTGCCAGCAGCTTGTTTGCAGGGGCCCAAGAGACCCAGTACTTC. Translated: CASSLFAGAQETQYF.

This clone was found a few times. The chain is built from TRBV5-1 and TRBJ1-3; the D is unclear. The CDR3 is made up of 14 amino acids. V gave up 2 bases and J gave up 4 bases, with 10 bases separating them. Per germline, CDR1 SGHRS and CDR2 YFSETQ. CDR3 sequence: CASSLSPGGNTIYF. CDR3 coding DNA: TGCGCCAGCAGCTTAAGTCCTGGAGGAAACACCATATATTTT.

There are a few counts of this clone. The chain has TRBV4-1 and TRBJ2-1; no clear D gene. Germline V gene data show CDR1 as MGHRA and CDR2 as YSYEKL. The CDR3 covers 15 residues. V was clipped by 0 bases and J by 0 bases, with 6 bases between them. CDR3 coding DNA: TGCGCCAGCAGCCAAGAAGGTGGCTCCTACAATGAGCAGTTCTTC. It translates to CASSQEGGSYNEQFF.

The V call is TRBV19, the J call TRBJ1-1, with a weak D call TRBD1 (5 bases). This CDR3 contains 12 residues. Trimming removed 5 bases at V and 7 bases at J, with 11 bases between. Germline V gene sequence: CDR1 LNHDA, CDR2 SQIVND (reference sequence). The CDR3 reads CASSHKGLEAFF. CDR3 nucleotide sequence: TGTGCCAGTAGTCACAAGGGACTTGAAGCTTTCTTT. Full variable domain (rest looked up from reference TRBV19 and TRBJ1-1): DGGITQSPKYLFRKEGQNVTLSCEQNLNHDAMYWYRQDPGQGLRLIYYSQIVNDFQKGDIAEGYSVSREKKESFPLTVTSAQKNPTAFYLCASSHKGLEAFFGQGTRLTVV.

This chain uses TRBV5-1 with TRBJ2-3; TRBD2 matches 8 bases. V shed 0 bases and J 9 bases; nucleotides not matched to a gene: 6. CDR1 is SGHRS, CDR2 YFSETQ, per germline. The CDR3 length is 14 residues. The CDR3: CASSLAGGAWTQYF. CDR3 nucleotides: TGCGCCAGCAGCTTGGCCGGGGGGGCCTGGACGCAGTATTTT.

This clone came up a few times. V and J are TRBV7-2 and TRBJ1-2, with D unresolved. The CDR3 loop spans 14 amino acids. Germline lookup yields CDR1 SGHTA and CDR2 FQGNSA. V dropped 5 bases and J dropped 1 base, with 11 bases sitting between them. The CDR3 region has the DNA TGTGCCAGCAGCCCTCGATCCGTTAACTATGGCTACACCTTC. Its translation is CASSPRSVNYGYTF.

This clone appeared a few times. The V gene is TRBV29-1, the J gene TRBJ2-3, with no clear D. V dropped 0 bases and J dropped 2 bases, with 15 bases sitting between them. This CDR3 has 16 residues. Germline assignment: CDR1 SQVTM and CDR2 ANQGSEA. This CDR3 is CSVEDRLKGNTDTQYF. CDR3 DNA: TGCAGCGTTGAAGATCGTCTAAAGGGAAACACAGATACGCAGTATTTT.

This clone was counted a few times. This chain uses TRBV7-2 with TRBJ2-7; D is perhaps TRBD2 (6 bases). CDR1 is SGHTA, CDR2 FQGNSA, per germline. Trimming pared 5 bases from V and 3 bases from J, leaving 14 bases between. The CDR3 consists of 14 residues. CDR3 nucleotide sequence: TGTGCCAGCAGCCCGACCGCGGGGAGCTACGAGCAGTACTTC. Its protein product is CASSPTAGSYEQYF.

This chain uses TRBV5-1 with TRBJ1-3; 10 bases are a match to TRBD1. Germline V lookup: CDR1 SGHRS, CDR2 YFSETQ. The junction had 5 bases not matched to a gene; V was cut back by 4 bases and J by 4 bases. There are 15 residues in the CDR3. The DNA of the CDR3 is TGCGCCAGCAGCACCCCGACAGGGGGCGGAAACACCATATATTTT. It is translated as CASSTPTGGGNTIYF. Looking up the rest from reference TRBV5-1 and TRBJ1-3 gives the full variable domain: KAGVTQTPRYLIKTRGQQVTLSCSPISGHRSVSWYQQTPGQGLQFLFEYFSETQRNKGNFPGRFSGRQFSNSRSEMNVSTLELGDSALYLCASSTPTGGGNTIYFGEGSWLTVV.

The chain has TRBV2 and TRBJ1-1; unclear D gene. Germline V lookup: CDR1 SNHLY, CDR2 FYNNEI. This CDR3 region has 15 residues. Trimming removed 1 base at V and 0 bases at J, with 9 bases between. Written as DNA, the CDR3 is TGTGCCAGCAGTGAAGGAAGGTTTGTGAACACTGAAGCTTTCTTT. Translating it yields CASSEGRFVNTEAFF.

The rearrangement joins TRBV5-4 to TRBJ2-6; D may be TRBD1 (6 bases). This CDR3 comprises 15 residues. CDR1 SGHNT and CDR2 YYREEE come from the germline V gene (reference sequence). V was shortened by 0 bases and J by 2 bases, with 6 bases between the two germline ends. The CDR3 loop is CASSLDRAGANVLTF. In nucleotides, the CDR3 is TGTGCCAGCAGCTTGGACAGGGCTGGGGCCAACGTCCTGACTTTC.

In its sample, this clone was seen a few times. The chain recombines TRBV6-5 with TRBJ2-7; TRBD1 might be the D (5 bases). Looked up from germline, CDR1 is MNHEY and CDR2 is SVGAGI. Trimming removed 2 bases at V and 0 bases at J, with 14 bases between. There are 16 residues in the CDR3. CDR3 DNA sequence: TGTGCCAGCAGTTACAGGTGGACATCGAGCTCCTACGAGCAGTACTTC. Amino acids: CASSYRWTSSSYEQYF.

This sequence joins TRBV29-1 and TRBJ2-5; D tentatively reads TRBD1 or TRBD2 (6 bases each). Germline V gene data show CDR1 as SQVTM and CDR2 as ANQGSEA. The CDR3 runs 14 residues. With 4 bases removed from V and 5 bases from J, the gap between germline ends came to 17 bases. CDR3 nucleotides: TGCAGCGTTGTATCGGGGGCGGCCGGGGAGACCCAGTACTTC. Translation: CSVVSGAAGETQYF. The variable domain in full, with the rest retrieved from reference TRBV29-1 and TRBJ2-5, is SAVISQKPSRDICQRGTSLTIQCQVDSQVTMMFWYRQQPGQSLTLIATANQGSEATYESGFVIDKFPISRPNLTFSTLTVSNMSPEDSSIYLCSVVSGAAGETQYFGPGTRLLVL.

This clone occurred a few times. This chain uses TRBV19 with TRBJ1-2, with D unclear. This CDR3 has 13 residues. V lost 3 bases to trimming and J lost 1 base, with 6 bases between them. Looked up from germline, CDR1 is LNHDA and CDR2 is SQIVND (reference sequence). CDR3 residues: CASSIGRNYGYTF. The CDR3 DNA is TGTGCCAGTAGTATCGGACGTAACTATGGCTACACCTTC.

In this sample, this clone turned up a few times. The V gene is TRBV7-2, the J gene TRBJ2-5, with 11 bases aligning to TRBD2. The germline V gene has CDR1 SGHTA and CDR2 FQGNSA. This CDR3 spans 18 amino acids. The J segment lost 5 bases and the V segment lost 5 bases, leaving 16 bases of the junction unmatched. The CDR3 DNA sequence: TGTGCCAGCAGCCGAGGGTTCTTCCTAGCGGGAGGCGGGGAGACCCAGTACTTC. Amino acids: CASSRGFFLAGGGETQYF.

This clone turned up a few times. The gene calls are TRBV7-8 and TRBJ1-1; D not certain. The germline gives CDR1 SGHVS, CDR2 FQNEAQ. The CDR3 contains 12 residues. Trimming took 5 bases from V and 6 from J, leaving 10 bases between them. The CDR3 coding sequence is TGTGCCAGCAGCCTCCGCGGCGCTGAAGCTTTCTTT. Encoded protein: CASSLRGAEAFF.

This clone was seen ten or more times. The V call is TRBV2, the J call TRBJ1-2; possible D gene TRBD1, 6 bases. Trimming pared 6 bases from V and 8 bases from J, leaving 19 bases between. CDR1 and CDR2 from the germline V gene are SNHLY and FYNNEI. The CDR3 contains 14 residues. The CDR3 nucleotides read TGTGCCAGCAGGATAGATCCCAGGGGTTACGGCTACACCTTC. As protein: CASRIDPRGYGYTF.

The chain employs TRBV6-5 and TRBJ2-1; the D call may be TRBD1 or TRBD2 (7 bases each). This CDR3 is 13 amino acids long. Trimming pared 10 bases from V and 6 bases from J, leaving 16 bases between. The V gene's germline CDR1 is MNHEY and CDR2 SVGAGI. CDR3 sequence: CAIQGRASNEQFF. The CDR3 coding sequence is TGTGCCATACAGGGGAGGGCCTCCAATGAGCAGTTCTTC.

This clone was seen ten or more times. V gene TRBV7-2 combines with J gene TRBJ2-3, with TRBD2 matching over 7 bases. The J segment lost 0 bases and the V segment lost 10 bases, leaving 7 bases of the junction unmatched. The germline CDR1 and CDR2 sequences are SGHTA and FQGNSA. The CDR3 length is 14 residues. CDR3: CATRAGRSTDTQYF. Written as DNA, the CDR3 is TGTGCCACCCGGGCCGGGAGGAGCACAGATACGCAGTATTTT.